This T cell receptor (beta chain) was sequenced in a study of long-term antiretroviral therapy in people with HIV. With survey level as its setting, the immunoSEQ assay was v3.0. Sequencing aimed at about 35,000-55,000 T-cell genomes per sample. Here immunoSEQ multiplex PCR was the method, and the copy in TCRdb shows in-frame clones only, minus some. The table includes around 20,000 clones, roughly 79% detected once. Study-wide results and limits: Every time point showed a repertoire led by clones expanded before ART.

In this sample, this clone turned up once. Its target is unknown. This CDR3 has 16 residues. The junction had 14 bases not matched to a gene; V was cut back by 5 bases and J by 7 bases. CDR1 is SGHTA, CDR2 FQGNSA, per germline. The TCR comes from a man aged 50-59 years with HIV. The sample was unsorted PBMCs, taken 2.2 years after starting antiretroviral therapy. J is TRBJ2-3 and V is TRBV7-2, with 8 bases matching TRBD2. CDR3 protein: CASSTPGRTSSNTQYF. CDR3 DNA sequence: TGTGCCAGCAGCACTCCCGGTAGGACTAGCTCCAATACGCAGTATTTT.